This T cell receptor (beta chain) was sequenced in a study of CD8 T cells in ankylosing spondylitis. Findings and limits, study-wide: In ankylosing spondylitis blood, a motif of about eight highly homologous TCR beta variants appeared characteristic.

This clonotype was picked up many times. As yet, its antigen is unknown. The junction had 11 bases not matched to a gene; V was cut back by 6 bases and J by 6 bases. CDR3 size: 15 residues. Germline lookup yields CDR1 SGHTA and CDR2 FQGTGA. TCRdb re-derived calls from the 5' RACE reads in MiXCR, one entry per CDR3 protein. Counted here are roughly 490,000 distinct CDR3 sequences, under 5.5% occurring once; the ten biggest clones make up under 4.5%. The chain joins TRBV7-3 to TRBJ1-2; 9 positions match TRBD1. Sequenced: blood, either unsorted or a sorted T cell fraction (not recorded which). This clonotype was sampled from a male donor with ankylosing spondylitis. CDR3: CASSLQPGQGHGYTF. Here the CDR3 DNA reads TGTGCCAGCAGTTTACAGCCGGGACAGGGACATGGCTACACCTTC.